The present T cell receptor (beta chain) was sequenced within a study of beta chain features in type 1 diabetes. Study outcomes and limitations: Across patients, naive, central memory and Treg TCRB repertoires exhibited apparently greater similarity than was observed across healthy donors.

Expressed TCRB transcripts were sequenced, since all the RNA that had been isolated was reverse transcribed. Assay used: immunoSEQ multiplex PCR; TCRdb lists only in-frame clones, some missing. The data contain hundreds of thousands of clones, over 10% of them singletons. One heparinised blood draw averaging roughly 120 mL was given by each donor. Worth noting for this clone: Its antigen is not known.

Looked up from germline, CDR1 is SGHAT and CDR2 is FQNNGV. The germline V and J ends were trimmed by 1 base and 2 bases, with 6 bases remaining between them. The CDR3 has 14 amino acids. The specimen sequenced was naive CD4+ T cells from blood. This receptor was obtained from a man younger than 30 in good health. This chain uses TRBV11-2 with TRBJ2-1; D is unclear. The CDR3 DNA reads as TGTGCCAGCAGCTTAGCACGCGCCTACAATGAGCAGTTCTTC. Translating it yields CASSLARAYNEQFF.